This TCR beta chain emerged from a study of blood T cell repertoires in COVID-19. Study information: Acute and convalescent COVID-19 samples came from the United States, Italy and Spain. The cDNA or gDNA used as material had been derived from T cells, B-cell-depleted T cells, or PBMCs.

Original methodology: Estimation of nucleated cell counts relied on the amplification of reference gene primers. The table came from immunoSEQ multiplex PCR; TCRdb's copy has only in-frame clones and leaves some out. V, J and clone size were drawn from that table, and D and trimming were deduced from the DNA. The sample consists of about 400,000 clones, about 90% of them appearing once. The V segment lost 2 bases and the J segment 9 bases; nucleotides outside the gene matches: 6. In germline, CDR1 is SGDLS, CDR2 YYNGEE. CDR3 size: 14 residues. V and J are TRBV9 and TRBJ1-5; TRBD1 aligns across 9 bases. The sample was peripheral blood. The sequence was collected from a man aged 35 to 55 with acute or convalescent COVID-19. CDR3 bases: TGTGCCAGCAGCGTGGGGACAGGGCCCCGGCCCCAGCATTTT. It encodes CASSVGTGPRPQHF. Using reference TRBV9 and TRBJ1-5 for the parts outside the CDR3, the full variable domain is DSGVTQTPKHLITATGQRVTLRCSPRSGDLSVYWYQQSLDQGLQFLIQYYNGEERAKGNILERFSAQQFPDLHSELNLSSLELGDSALYFCASSVGTGPRPQHFGDGTRLSIL.